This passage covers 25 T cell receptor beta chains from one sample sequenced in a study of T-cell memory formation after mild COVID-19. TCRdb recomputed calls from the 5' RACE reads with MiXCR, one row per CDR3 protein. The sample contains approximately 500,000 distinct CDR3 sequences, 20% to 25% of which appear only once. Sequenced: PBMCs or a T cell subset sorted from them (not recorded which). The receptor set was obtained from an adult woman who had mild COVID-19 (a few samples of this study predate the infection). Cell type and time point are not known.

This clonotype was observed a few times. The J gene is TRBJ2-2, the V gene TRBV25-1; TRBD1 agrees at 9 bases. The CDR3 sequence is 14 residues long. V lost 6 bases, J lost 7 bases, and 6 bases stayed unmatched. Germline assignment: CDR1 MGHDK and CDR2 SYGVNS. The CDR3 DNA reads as TGTGCCAGCAGCCGGACAGGGGTTGGCGGGGAGCTGTTTTTT. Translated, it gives CASSRTGVGGELFF. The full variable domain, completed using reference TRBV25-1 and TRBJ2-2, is EADIYQTPRYLVIGTGKKITLECSQTMGHDKMYWYQQDPGMELHLIHYSYGVNSTEKGDLSSESTVSRIRTEHFPLTLESARPSHTSQYLCASSRTGVGGELFFGEGSRLTVL.

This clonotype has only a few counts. The DNA of the CDR3 is TGCGCCAGCAGCTTGGAAAGGGGCCCGCCTGAGACCCAGTACTTC. Translation gives CASSLERGPPETQYF. The chain recombines TRBV5-1 with TRBJ2-5, with D maybe TRBD1 (5 bases). Between the trimmed V and J ends, which lost 0 bases and 5 bases, there was a span of 14 bases. The germline V gene encodes CDR1 SGHRS and CDR2 YFSETQ. CDR3 length equals 15 residues. Full variable domain (missing parts from reference TRBV5-1 and TRBJ2-5): KAGVTQTPRYLIKTRGQQVTLSCSPISGHRSVSWYQQTPGQGLQFLFEYFSETQRNKGNFPGRFSGRQFSNSRSEMNVSTLELGDSALYLCASSLERGPPETQYFGPGTRLLVL.

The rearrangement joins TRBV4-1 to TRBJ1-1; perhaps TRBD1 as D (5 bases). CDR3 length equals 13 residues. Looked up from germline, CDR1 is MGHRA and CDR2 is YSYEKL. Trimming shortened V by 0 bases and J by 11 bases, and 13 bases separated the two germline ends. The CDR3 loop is CASSQDQGQRAFF. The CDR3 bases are TGCGCCAGCAGCCAAGATCAGGGTCAGCGGGCTTTCTTT.

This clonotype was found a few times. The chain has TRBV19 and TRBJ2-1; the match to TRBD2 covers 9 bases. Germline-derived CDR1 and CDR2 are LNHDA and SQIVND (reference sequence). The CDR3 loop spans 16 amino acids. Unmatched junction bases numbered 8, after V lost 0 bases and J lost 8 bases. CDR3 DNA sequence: TGTGCCAGTAGTATAGATGGAGCGGGAGGTGACGATGAGCAGTTCTTC. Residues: CASSIDGAGGDDEQFF.

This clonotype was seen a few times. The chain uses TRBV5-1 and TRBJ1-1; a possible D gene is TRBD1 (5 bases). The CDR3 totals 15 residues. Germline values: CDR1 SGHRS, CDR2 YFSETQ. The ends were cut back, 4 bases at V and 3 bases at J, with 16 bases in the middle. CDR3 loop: CASSPGPGTDTEAFF. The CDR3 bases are TGCGCCAGCAGCCCCGGCCCCGGGACCGACACTGAAGCTTTCTTT.

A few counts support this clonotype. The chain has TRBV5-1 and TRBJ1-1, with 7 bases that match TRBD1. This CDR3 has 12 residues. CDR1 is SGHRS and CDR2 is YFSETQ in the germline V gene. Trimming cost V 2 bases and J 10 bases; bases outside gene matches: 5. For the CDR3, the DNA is TGCGCCAGCAGCTTCGACAGGGAGGGAGCTTTCTTT. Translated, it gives CASSFDREGAFF.

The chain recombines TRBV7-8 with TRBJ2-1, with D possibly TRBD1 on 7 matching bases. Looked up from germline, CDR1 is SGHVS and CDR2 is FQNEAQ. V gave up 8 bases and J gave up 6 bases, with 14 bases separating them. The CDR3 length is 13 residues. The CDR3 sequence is CASLGQEGNEQFF. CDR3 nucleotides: TGTGCCAGCCTTGGACAGGAGGGCAATGAGCAGTTCTTC.

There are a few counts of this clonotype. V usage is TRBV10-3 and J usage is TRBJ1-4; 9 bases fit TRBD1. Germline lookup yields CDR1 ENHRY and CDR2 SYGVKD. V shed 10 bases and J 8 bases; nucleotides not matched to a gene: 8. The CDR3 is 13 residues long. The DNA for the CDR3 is TGTGCCACCAGCGGGACAGGGAAGGAAAAACTGTTTTTT. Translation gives CATSGTGKEKLFF.

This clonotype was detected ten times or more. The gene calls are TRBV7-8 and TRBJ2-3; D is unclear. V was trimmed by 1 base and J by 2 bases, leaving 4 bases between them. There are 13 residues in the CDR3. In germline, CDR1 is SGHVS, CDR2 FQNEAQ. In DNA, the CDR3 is TGTGCCAGCAGCTTAGGCACCACAGATACGCAGTATTTT. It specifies CASSLGTTDTQYF.

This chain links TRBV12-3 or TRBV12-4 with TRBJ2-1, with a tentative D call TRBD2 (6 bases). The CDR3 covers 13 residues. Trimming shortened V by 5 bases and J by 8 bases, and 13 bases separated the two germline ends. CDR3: CASSGRTGDEQFF. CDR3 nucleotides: TGTGCCAGCAGTGGACGGACGGGGGATGAGCAGTTCTTC.

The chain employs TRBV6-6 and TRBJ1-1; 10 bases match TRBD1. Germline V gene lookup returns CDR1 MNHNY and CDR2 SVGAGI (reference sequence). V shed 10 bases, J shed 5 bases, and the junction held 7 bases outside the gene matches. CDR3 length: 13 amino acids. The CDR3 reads CATSTGGWTEAFF. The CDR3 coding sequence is TGTGCCACCTCGACAGGGGGCTGGACTGAAGCTTTCTTT.

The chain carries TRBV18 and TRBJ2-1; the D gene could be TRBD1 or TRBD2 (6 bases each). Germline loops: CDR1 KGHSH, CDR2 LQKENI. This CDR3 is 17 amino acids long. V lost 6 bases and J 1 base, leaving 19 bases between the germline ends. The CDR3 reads CASSPTLGGGSYNEQFF. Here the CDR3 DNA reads TGTGCCAGCTCCCCAACCCTTGGAGGGGGATCCTACAATGAGCAGTTCTTC.

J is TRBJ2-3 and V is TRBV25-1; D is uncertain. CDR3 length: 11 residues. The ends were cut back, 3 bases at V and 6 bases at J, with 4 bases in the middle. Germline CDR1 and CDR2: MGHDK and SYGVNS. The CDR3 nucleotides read TGTGCCAGCAGTGAGGGGGATACGCAGTATTTT. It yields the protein CASSEGDTQYF.

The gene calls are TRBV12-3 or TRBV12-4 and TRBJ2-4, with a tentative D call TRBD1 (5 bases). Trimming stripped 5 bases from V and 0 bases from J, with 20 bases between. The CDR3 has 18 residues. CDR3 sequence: CASSPPQDSGVAKNIQYF. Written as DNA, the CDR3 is TGTGCCAGCAGTCCCCCACAGGATTCTGGGGTAGCCAAAAACATTCAGTACTTC.

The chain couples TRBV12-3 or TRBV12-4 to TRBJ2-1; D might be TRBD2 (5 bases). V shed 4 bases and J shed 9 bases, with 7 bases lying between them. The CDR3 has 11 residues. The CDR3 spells CASSSRVEQFF. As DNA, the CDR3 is TGTGCCAGCAGTTCGCGGGTTGAGCAGTTCTTC.

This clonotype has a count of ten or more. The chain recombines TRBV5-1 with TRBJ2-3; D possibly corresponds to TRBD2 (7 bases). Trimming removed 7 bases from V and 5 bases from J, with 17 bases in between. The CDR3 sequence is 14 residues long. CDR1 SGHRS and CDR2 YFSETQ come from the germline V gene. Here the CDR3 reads CASQLGGAEDTQYF. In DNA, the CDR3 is TGCGCCAGCCAGCTAGGGGGGGCTGAAGATACGCAGTATTTT. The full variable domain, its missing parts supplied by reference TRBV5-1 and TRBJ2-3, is KAGVTQTPRYLIKTRGQQVTLSCSPISGHRSVSWYQQTPGQGLQFLFEYFSETQRNKGNFPGRFSGRQFSNSRSEMNVSTLELGDSALYLCASQLGGAEDTQYFGPGTRLTVL.

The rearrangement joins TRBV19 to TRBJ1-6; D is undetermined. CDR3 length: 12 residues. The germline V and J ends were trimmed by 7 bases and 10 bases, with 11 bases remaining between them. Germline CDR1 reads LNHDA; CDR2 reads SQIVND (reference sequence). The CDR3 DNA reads TGTGCCAGTAACCTAGCGGCGTCACCCCTCCACTTT. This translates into CASNLAASPLHF. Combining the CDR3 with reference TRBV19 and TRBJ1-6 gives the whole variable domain DGGITQSPKYLFRKEGQNVTLSCEQNLNHDAMYWYRQDPGQGLRLIYYSQIVNDFQKGDIAEGYSVSREKKESFPLTVTSAQKNPTAFYLCASNLAASPLHFGNGTRLTVT.

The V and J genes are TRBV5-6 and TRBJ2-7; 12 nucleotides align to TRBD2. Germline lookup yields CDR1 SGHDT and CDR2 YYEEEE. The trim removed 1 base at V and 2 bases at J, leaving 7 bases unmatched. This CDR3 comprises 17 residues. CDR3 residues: CASSLRYGLAGTYEQYF. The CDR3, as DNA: TGTGCCAGCAGCTTGAGATACGGACTAGCGGGAACCTACGAGCAGTACTTC.

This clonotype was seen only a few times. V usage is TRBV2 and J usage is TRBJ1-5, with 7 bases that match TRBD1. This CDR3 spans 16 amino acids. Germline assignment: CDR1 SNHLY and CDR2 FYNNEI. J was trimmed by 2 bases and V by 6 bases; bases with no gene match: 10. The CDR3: CASRAIAGTGNQPQHF. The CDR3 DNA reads TGTGCCAGCAGAGCTATAGCCGGGACAGGCAATCAGCCCCAGCATTTT.

The CDR3 reads CSVKAGTGWDTEAFF. In nucleotides, the CDR3 is TGCAGCGTGAAAGCCGGGACAGGGTGGGACACTGAAGCTTTCTTT. This rearrangement joins TRBV29-1 to TRBJ1-1; 9 bases map to TRBD1. The CDR3 contains 15 residues. V trimming: 6 bases; J trimming: 3 bases; junction bases outside the gene matches: 11. Germline lookup yields CDR1 SQVTM and CDR2 ANQGSEA.

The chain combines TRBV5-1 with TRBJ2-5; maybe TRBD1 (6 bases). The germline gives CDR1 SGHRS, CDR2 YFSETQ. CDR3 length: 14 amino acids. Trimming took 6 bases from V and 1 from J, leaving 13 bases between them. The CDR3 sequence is CASMWTAGQETQYF. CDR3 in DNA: TGCGCCAGCATGTGGACAGCAGGCCAAGAGACCCAGTACTTC.

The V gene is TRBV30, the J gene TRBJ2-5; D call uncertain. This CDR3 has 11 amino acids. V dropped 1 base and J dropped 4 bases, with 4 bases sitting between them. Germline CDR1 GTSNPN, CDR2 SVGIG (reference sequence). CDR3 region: CAWSAGETQYF. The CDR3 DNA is TGTGCCTGGAGTGCGGGAGAGACCCAGTACTTC.

CDR3: CASSTLIAGGVTDTQYF. The CDR3 region has the DNA TGTGCCAGCAGCACACTCATAGCGGGAGGGGTCACAGATACGCAGTATTTT. This chain joins TRBV9 and TRBJ2-3, with TRBD2 matching 11 bases. Germline-derived CDR1 and CDR2 are SGDLS and YYNGEE. After removal of 4 bases from V and 2 bases from J, the junction contained 9 bases not matched to a gene. This CDR3 spans 17 amino acids.

CDR3 protein: CASSYGQNTEAFF. In DNA, the CDR3 is TGTGCCAGCAGTTACGGACAGAACACTGAAGCTTTCTTT. The J gene is TRBJ1-1, the V gene TRBV6-2 or TRBV6-3; D may be TRBD1 (5 bases). Trimming cost V 2 bases and J 1 base, with 5 bases left between them. The germline CDR1 and CDR2 sequences are MNHEY and SVGEGT. The CDR3 contains 13 residues.

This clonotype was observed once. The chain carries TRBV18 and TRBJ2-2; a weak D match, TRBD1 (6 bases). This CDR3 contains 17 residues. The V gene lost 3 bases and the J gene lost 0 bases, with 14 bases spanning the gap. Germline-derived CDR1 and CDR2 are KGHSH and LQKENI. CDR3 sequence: CASSPGAGTPNTGELFF. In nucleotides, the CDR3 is TGTGCCAGCTCACCGGGTGCAGGGACACCGAACACCGGGGAGCTGTTTTTT.